This TCR beta chain was sequenced during a study of shared clonotypes between healthy human individuals. The CDR3 is 14 amino acids. Per the germline V gene, CDR1 is SGHRS and CDR2 is YFSETQ. The trim removed 7 bases at V and 1 base at J, leaving 6 bases unmatched. Profiled with immunoSEQ multiplex PCR; TCRdb holds only in-frame clones, not every one. The sample has millions of clones, approximately 94% seen once. General study results and limits: The diversity represented, both genetic and in exposure history, was limited by few donors. In this cohort, only blood was sampled, and tissue repertoires likely differ.

Comment on this clone: The antigen is undetermined.

Material: naive CD4+ T cells sorted from blood. The subset was: CD45RA+ positively selected. The source is a man aged 18 to 29 in good health. The chain joins TRBV5-1 to TRBJ2-3; 7 bases fit TRBD2. CDR3 coding DNA: TGCGCCAGCGGAGCGGGACCCCGCACAGATACGCAGTATTTT. It encodes CASGAGPRTDTQYF.